A selection of T cell receptor beta chains follows, all from one sample in a study of blood T cell repertoires in COVID-19. Clones were read by immunoSEQ multiplex PCR, and TCRdb kept only the in-frame ones, dropping some. The profile shows about 81,000 clones, 91% of them singletons. Material for sequencing was peripheral blood. These receptors were collected from a woman aged 45-60 years in a cohort sampled during active COVID-19. Both conserved end residues are part of each CDR3. The D gene is left open where the match is weak. Where a row states a size, it is once, few, many or the class of an expanded clone; other rows omit it.

clone_size j_call v_call d_call cdr3_nt cdr3_aa
- TRBJ1-2 TRBV6-5 - TGTGCCAGCAGTTCCCTTCGCCGGAGGGCGAGGTATGGCTACACCTTC CASSSLRRRARYGYTF
- TRBJ2-2 TRBV18 TRBD1 TGTGCCAGCTCACCACCCAACGGACAGGCGAACACCGGGGAGCTGTTTTTT CASSPPNGQANTGELFF
few TRBJ1-6 TRBV3-1/TRBV3-2 - TGTGCCAGCAGCCATCTCGGACAGAATTCACCCCTCCACTTT CASSHLGQNSPLHF
- TRBJ2-1 TRBV30 - TGTGCCTGGAGTAACAGGGTGGGTGGCAATGAGCAGTTCTTC CAWSNRVGGNEQFF
- TRBJ1-5 TRBV6-6 TRBD1 TGTGCCAGCAGTTACGACAGGGTCGGCAATCAGCCCCAGCATTTT CASSYDRVGNQPQHF
- TRBJ2-1 TRBV27 TRBD2 TGTGCCAGCAGTTTAGTAATAGGACTAGCGGGAGGGGGTGAGCAGTTCTTC CASSLVIGLAGGGEQFF
- TRBJ2-7 TRBV19 - TGTGCCAGTAGTATAGAAGGGACTTACGAGCAGTACTTC CASSIEGTYEQYF
- TRBJ1-3 TRBV21-1 - TGTGCCTCCAGCTTTTCCAGGGGAAACACCATATATTTT CASSFSRGNTIYF
- TRBJ1-1 TRBV19 TRBD1 TGTGCCAGTAGTAAGGACAGGTTGACCACTGAAGCTTTCTTT CASSKDRLTTEAFF
- TRBJ2-5 TRBV6-5 - TGTGCCCCGGCCGGAGGAGGGAAAGAGACCCAGTACTTC CAPAGGGKETQYF
- TRBJ2-3 TRBV11-3 - TGTGCCAGCAGCTTCTCAGGGCTCCCAGATACGCAGTATTTT CASSFSGLPDTQYF
- TRBJ1-3 TRBV18 - TGTGCCAGCTCACCCCAGGGGTCCGGAAACACCATATATTTT CASSPQGSGNTIYF
- TRBJ1-3 TRBV10-3 - TGTGCCATCACGCCCCAAGGGGATGGAAACACCATATATTTT CAITPQGDGNTIYF
- TRBJ2-7 TRBV5-1 - TGCGCCAGCAGCCCCGGGGGCCTTGGACTAGTTGTGCAGTACTTC CASSPGGLGLVVQYF
- TRBJ1-1 TRBV4-1 - TGCGCCAGCAGCCAAGTGCAGGGAAGGAACACTGAAGCTTTCTTT CASSQVQGRNTEAFF
- TRBJ2-1 TRBV3-1/TRBV3-2 TRBD1 TGTGCCAGCAGCCAAGATGCGAGGAACAGGGGAATGTGGGGGTACAATGAGCAGTTCTTC CASSQDARNRGMWGYNEQFF
- TRBJ1-1 TRBV12-3/TRBV12-4 TRBD1 TGTGCCAGCAGTTTACGGACAGGGGGAGCTTTCTTT CASSLRTGGAFF
- TRBJ2-2 TRBV3-1/TRBV3-2 - TGTGCCAGCAGCCAACCCTTACGGACCGGGGAGCTGTTTTTT CASSQPLRTGELFF
- TRBJ1-6 TRBV13 - TGTGCCAGCAGCTTAGGGGCAGGGGATAATTCACCCCTCCACTTT CASSLGAGDNSPLHF
- TRBJ2-7 TRBV5-1 - TGCGCCAGCAGCTTGGATCGGTACGAGCAGTACTTC CASSLDRYEQYF
- TRBJ2-1 TRBV2 - TGTGCCAGCACCCGGACTGGTGGGCCCGTCGATGAGCAGTTCTTC CASTRTGGPVDEQFF
- TRBJ2-7 TRBV7-6 - TGTGCCAGCAGTGCGGGCCAGGCTATCTCCTACGAGCAGTACTTC CASSAGQAISYEQYF
few TRBJ1-6 TRBV27 TRBD1 TGTGCCAGCAGTAGTGACAGGGTTAATTCACCCCTCCACTTT CASSSDRVNSPLHF
once TRBJ2-5 TRBV11-2 TRBD2 TGTGCCAGCAGCTTCTCGGGGGGGCGGGAGACCCAGTACTTC CASSFSGGRETQYF
- TRBJ1-2 TRBV11-2 - TGTGCCAGCAGCTTAGTTCTGGAGGTCTATGGCTACACCTTC CASSLVLEVYGYTF
- TRBJ2-7 TRBV6-5 TRBD1 TGTGCCAGCAGTTACTCGAGGAATGGACAGGGCTACGAGCAGTACTTC CASSYSRNGQGYEQYF
- TRBJ2-7 TRBV28 - TGTGCCAGCAGTAGACAGGGCTCGGAGGGGCAGCAGTACTTC CASSRQGSEGQQYF
- TRBJ1-2 TRBV6-6 - TGTGCCAGCAGCCCGGGGGGGAGGGCCGGGAGTGGCTACACCTTC CASSPGGRAGSGYTF
- TRBJ2-5 TRBV7-6 - TGTGCCAGCAGCGCTGGGCCAGGGGAAGGGCAAGAGACCCAGTACTTC CASSAGPGEGQETQYF
- TRBJ1-1 TRBV5-4 TRBD1 TGTGCCAGCAGTTCGGGGGGACAGGGGCTGGCTGAAGCTTTCTTT CASSSGGQGLAEAFF
- TRBJ2-1 TRBV4-2 TRBD2 TGTGCCAGCAGCCAACTGAGCGGGACTAGCGGGAGCAATGAGCAGTTCTTC CASSQLSGTSGSNEQFF
- TRBJ2-7 TRBV18 TRBD1 TGTGCCAGCTCACTGACCGGGACAGGGGCCACTCCCTGGAGGGAGGCATCCTACGAGCAGTACTTC CASSLTGTGATPWREASYEQYF
- TRBJ1-2 TRBV7-9 - TGTGCCAGCAGCCCCAGTGGAGAGGGGGTGAGTCACACCTTC CASSPSGEGVSHTF
- TRBJ2-7 TRBV18 - TGTGCCAGCTCACCGGCGGGGGAGCAGTACTTC CASSPAGEQYF
- TRBJ2-7 TRBV5-4 TRBD1 TGTGCCAGCAGCTACCCCCGGGACAGGGTATGGTACTTC CASSYPRDRVWYF
- TRBJ1-1 TRBV3-1/TRBV3-2 - TGTGCCAGCAGTGGCCCACGAGGGGCGGGGGCTGAAGCTTTCTTT CASSGPRGAGAEAFF
- TRBJ2-3 TRBV6-5 - TGTGCCAGCAGGGGACTCGGATCTAGCACAGATACGCAGTATTTT CASRGLGSSTDTQYF